The entry that follows covers one T cell receptor (beta chain) sequence. With 0 bases removed from V and 2 bases from J, the gap between germline ends came to 11 bases. Germline CDR1 SGHRS, CDR2 YFSETQ. This CDR3 comprises 15 residues. This sample was taken from a study of blood T cell repertoires in COVID-19. Assay used: immunoSEQ multiplex PCR; TCRdb lists only in-frame clones, some missing. The sample holds around 78,000 clones, more than 75% seen once. The source of this sequence is a human donor in a cohort sampled during active COVID-19. What was sequenced was peripheral blood. The chain recombines TRBV5-1 with TRBJ1-2; D is uncertain. CDR3 nucleotides: TGCGCCAGCAGCTTGGATGGGCAGCTCAACTATGGCTACACCTTC. The encoded protein is CASSLDGQLNYGYTF.